Each of the 18 T cell receptor beta chains below was sequenced from the same sample in a study of PD-L1 blockade in urothelial cancer. Profiled with immunoSEQ multiplex PCR; TCRdb holds only in-frame clones, not every one. The data contain 70,000 to 75,000 clones, roughly nine tenths of them singletons. The sequences come from PBMCs, collected around atezolizumab (anti-PD-L1) treatment. These receptor sequences come from a man aged 55 to 70 with urothelial cancer.

The V and J genes are TRBV6-1 and TRBJ2-7, with D possibly TRBD1 on 6 matching bases. In germline, CDR1 is MNHNS, CDR2 SASEGT. V was shortened by 8 bases and J by 0 bases, with 14 bases between the two germline ends. This CDR3 is built from 14 residues. The CDR3 coding sequence is TGTGCCAGCTACGCCGGGACACGCTCCTACGAGCAGTACTTC. This sequence encodes CASYAGTRSYEQYF.

The V gene is TRBV5-4, the J gene TRBJ2-7, with 11 positions matching TRBD2. The CDR3 extends over 15 amino acids. CDR1 and CDR2 from the germline V gene are SGHNT and YYREEE (reference sequence). V lost 1 base and J lost 2; bases outside the gene matches: 2. As DNA, the CDR3 is TGTGCCAGCAGCTTGCCACTAGCGGGGGCCTACGAGCAGTACTTC. As protein: CASSLPLAGAYEQYF.

In nucleotides, the CDR3 is TGTGCCAGCAGCTTGGACAGTGCCTATGGCTACACCTTC. Its protein is CASSLDSAYGYTF. The chain carries TRBV28 and TRBJ1-2; D is possibly TRBD1 (6 bases). V gave up 6 bases and J gave up 4 bases, with 12 bases separating them. CDR3 size: 13 residues. The germline V gene has CDR1 MDHEN and CDR2 SYDVKM.

The rearrangement joins TRBV7-8 to TRBJ2-5; D is unclear. V was cut by 1 base and J by 4 bases, with 10 bases left in between. Germline-derived CDR1 and CDR2 are SGHVS and FQNEAQ. The CDR3 sequence is 14 residues long. The CDR3 sequence is CASSLGNHRETQYF. Written as DNA, the CDR3 is TGTGCCAGCAGCTTAGGCAACCATAGAGAGACCCAGTACTTC.

The rearrangement links TRBV4-1 to TRBJ2-4, with TRBD2 matching 9 bases. The junction had 11 bases not matched to a gene; V was cut back by 0 bases and J by 2 bases. The CDR3 is 19 amino acids. Germline V lookup: CDR1 MGHRA, CDR2 YSYEKL. The CDR3 loop reads CASSQEGLAGTATKNIQYF. In nucleotides, the CDR3 is TGCGCCAGCAGCCAAGAAGGGCTAGCGGGGACCGCGACCAAAAACATTCAGTACTTC.

The genes are TRBV10-2 and TRBJ1-2, with a possible D match to TRBD1 (5 bases). Trimming took 2 bases from V and 8 from J, leaving 15 bases between them. This CDR3 has 14 residues. Looked up from germline, CDR1 is WSHSY and CDR2 is SAAADI. The CDR3 is CASSEAPGLRGYTF. CDR3 nucleotides: TGCGCCAGCAGTGAGGCTCCGGGACTACGGGGCTACACCTTC.

This clone was detected a few times. CDR3 protein: CAISTGGGYGYTF. The CDR3 DNA sequence: TGTGCCATCTCTACGGGAGGAGGCTATGGCTACACCTTC. The chain combines TRBV6-6 with TRBJ1-2; D remains ambiguous. CDR3 length: 13 residues. In germline, CDR1 is MNHNY, CDR2 SVGAGI (reference sequence). Trimming took off 10 bases at V and 4 bases at J, with 16 bases between the two ends.

The genes are TRBV4-2 and TRBJ1-3; D gene unclear. The CDR3 extends over 15 amino acids. V was clipped by 1 base and J by 1 base, with 8 bases between them. Germline assignment: CDR1 LGHNA and CDR2 YNFKEQ. In DNA form, the CDR3 reads TGTGCCAGCAGCCAAGTTGAGGAGTCTGGAAACACCATATATTTT. This codes for CASSQVEESGNTIYF.

The chain has TRBV28 and TRBJ2-5; D ambiguous. Trimming took off 3 bases at V and 4 bases at J, with 3 bases between the two ends. The germline V gene encodes CDR1 MDHEN and CDR2 SYDVKM. CDR3 size: 11 residues. The DNA of the CDR3 is TGTGCCAGCAGTTTGCGAGAGACCCAGTACTTC. The encoded protein is CASSLRETQYF.

V and J are TRBV27 and TRBJ1-2; D not resolved. Deletions cut 6 bases from V and 6 bases from J, with 11 bases between. CDR1 MNHEY and CDR2 SMNVEV come from the germline V gene (reference sequence). The CDR3 loop spans 12 amino acids. CDR3 DNA: TGTGCCAGCAGGGACTGGGCCGATGGCTACACCTTC. Its translation is CASRDWADGYTF.

CDR3 sequence (DNA): TGTGCCAGCTCTGGCCACAGTTCGGGACTCTATGGCTACACCTTC. It encodes CASSGHSSGLYGYTF. V usage is TRBV2 and J usage is TRBJ1-2, with D perhaps TRBD1 (5 bases). Trimming removed 8 bases at V and 4 bases at J, with 20 bases between. The germline V gene encodes CDR1 SNHLY and CDR2 FYNNEI. This CDR3 has 15 residues.

This clone occurred once. V and J are TRBV15 and TRBJ2-2, with D possibly TRBD1 on 5 matching bases. V was clipped by 1 base and J by 4 bases, with 10 bases between them. CDR3 length: 15 residues. Germline assignment: CDR1 LNHNV and CDR2 YYDKDF (reference sequence). CDR3 residues: CATSRGKQATGELFF. In DNA form, the CDR3 reads TGTGCCACCAGCAGAGGAAAACAGGCCACCGGGGAGCTGTTTTTT.

The chain links TRBV19 to TRBJ2-6, with a possible D match to TRBD2 (5 bases). V shed 3 bases and J shed 2 bases, with 5 bases lying between them. The germline V gene has CDR1 LNHDA and CDR2 SQIVND (reference sequence). This CDR3 comprises 14 residues. The CDR3 DNA follows: TGTGCCAGTAGTATTAGCGCTGGGGCCAACGTCCTGACTTTC. Residues: CASSISAGANVLTF.

The J gene is TRBJ2-5, the V gene TRBV5-1, with D possibly being TRBD2 (6 bases). The CDR3 covers 14 residues. The V end was cut by 4 bases, the J end by 4 bases, with 14 bases between. Germline V gene data show CDR1 as SGHRS and CDR2 as YFSETQ. The CDR3 sequence is CASSRRDGGETQYF. The CDR3 bases are TGCGCCAGCAGCCGCCGGGACGGGGGAGAGACCCAGTACTTC.

The chain is built from TRBV6-1 and TRBJ1-5; possible D gene TRBD1, 6 bases. The CDR3 has 15 amino acids. The germline V gene encodes CDR1 MNHNS and CDR2 SASEGT. V was trimmed by 1 base and J by 6 bases, leaving 13 bases between them. The CDR3 DNA reads as TGTGCCAGCAGTGAAGTATGGGGAGGGGGTCAGCCCCAGCATTTT. It specifies CASSEVWGGGQPQHF.

The V gene is TRBV5-6, the J gene TRBJ2-3, with 8 nucleotides matching TRBD1. The junction had 9 bases not matched to a gene; V was cut back by 4 bases and J by 5 bases. The CDR3 consists of 15 residues. Per the germline V gene, CDR1 is SGHDT and CDR2 is YYEEEE. The CDR3 region is CASSGRGRVRDTQYF. The CDR3 region has the DNA TGTGCCAGCAGCGGCAGGGGGCGGGTTAGAGATACGCAGTATTTT. Complete variable domain (other parts from reference TRBV5-6 and TRBJ2-3): DAGVTQSPTHLIKTRGQQVTLRCSPKSGHDTVSWYQQALGQGPQFIFQYYEEEERQRGNFPDRFSGHQFPNYSSELNVNALLLGDSALYLCASSGRGRVRDTQYFGPGTRLTVL.

This clone was detected once. The CDR3 DNA is TGTGCCAGCAGCTTGGGGGTAGGTAGCAGGGGGAATTCCTACGAGCAGTACTTC. It translates to CASSLGVGSRGNSYEQYF. V is TRBV5-5 and J is TRBJ2-7, with 7 bases fitting TRBD1. From germline, CDR1 is SGHKS and CDR2 YYEKEE (reference sequence). V shed 0 bases and J 1 base; nucleotides not matched to a gene: 13. This CDR3 region has 18 residues.

The chain employs TRBV4-1 and TRBJ1-1, with TRBD1 matching 7 bases. The CDR3 spans 15 residues. J was trimmed by 2 bases and V by 3 bases; bases with no gene match: 6. Germline CDR1 and CDR2: MGHRA and YSYEKL. CDR3 residues: CASSQARGRNTEAFF. The CDR3 DNA follows: TGCGCCAGCAGCCAGGCGAGGGGGCGCAACACTGAAGCTTTCTTT.